This T cell receptor (beta chain) stems from a study of identical twins. The V gene's germline CDR1 is MNHEY and CDR2 SVGEGT. This CDR3 contains 13 residues. Trimming removed 2 bases from V and 4 bases from J, with 9 bases in between. From the 5' RACE reads, TCRdb called clonotypes with MiXCR, one entry per CDR3 protein. The data show 1.5 million to 2 million distinct CDR3 sequences, about 31% seen once. The receptor's source is a newborn girl in good health. Sequenced sample: cord blood. The rearrangement links TRBV6-2 or TRBV6-3 to TRBJ2-7; D may be TRBD1 (6 bases). The CDR3 sequence is CASSYGQPYEQYF. The CDR3, as DNA: TGTGCCAGCAGTTACGGACAGCCTTACGAGCAGTACTTC.